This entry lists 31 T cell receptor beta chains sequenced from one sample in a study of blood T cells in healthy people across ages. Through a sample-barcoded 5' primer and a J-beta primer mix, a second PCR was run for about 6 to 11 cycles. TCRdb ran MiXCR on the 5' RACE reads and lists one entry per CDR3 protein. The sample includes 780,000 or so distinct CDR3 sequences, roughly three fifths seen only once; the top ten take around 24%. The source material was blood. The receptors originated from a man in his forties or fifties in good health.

The CDR3 nucleotides are TGTGCCGCGGGTGGGCGTGGGGCCAACGTCCTGACTTTC. Translated, it gives CAAGGRGANVLTF. The rearrangement links TRBV11-2 to TRBJ2-6, with a possible D match to TRBD2 (5 bases). Per the germline V gene, CDR1 is SGHAT and CDR2 is FQNNGV. This CDR3 region has 13 residues. Trimming took off 11 bases at V and 3 bases at J, with 11 bases between the two ends.

The CDR3, as DNA: TGTGCCAGCAGCGCTAGCAACCGAGGCTCTGGAAACACCATATATTTT. This gives the protein CASSASNRGSGNTIYF. The chain couples TRBV7-2 to TRBJ1-3, with no clear D. Germline V lookup: CDR1 SGHTA, CDR2 FQGNSA. The CDR3 is made up of 16 amino acids. The V end lost 5 bases, the J end lost 0 bases, and 14 bases lay between the germline ends.

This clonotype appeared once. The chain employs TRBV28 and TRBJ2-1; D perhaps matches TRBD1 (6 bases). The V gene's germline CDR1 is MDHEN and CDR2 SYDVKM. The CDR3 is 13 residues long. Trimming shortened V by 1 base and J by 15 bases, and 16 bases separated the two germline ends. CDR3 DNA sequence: TGTGCCAGCAGTTTATTTTCCAGGGGTAATCCGTTCTTC. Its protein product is CASSLFSRGNPFF.

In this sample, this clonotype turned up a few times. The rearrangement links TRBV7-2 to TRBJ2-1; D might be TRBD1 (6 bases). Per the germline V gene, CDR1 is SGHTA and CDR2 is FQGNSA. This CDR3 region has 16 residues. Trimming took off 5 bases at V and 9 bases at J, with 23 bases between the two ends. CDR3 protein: CASSDPGTWGIGEQFF. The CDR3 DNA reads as TGTGCCAGCAGCGACCCCGGGACATGGGGTATCGGTGAGCAGTTCTTC.

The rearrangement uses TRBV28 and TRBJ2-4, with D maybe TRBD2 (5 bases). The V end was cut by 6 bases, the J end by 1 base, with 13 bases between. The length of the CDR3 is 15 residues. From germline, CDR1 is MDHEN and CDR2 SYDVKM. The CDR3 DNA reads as TGTGCCAGCAGGTATAGCGAAGTCGCCAAAAACATTCAGTACTTC. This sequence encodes CASRYSEVAKNIQYF.

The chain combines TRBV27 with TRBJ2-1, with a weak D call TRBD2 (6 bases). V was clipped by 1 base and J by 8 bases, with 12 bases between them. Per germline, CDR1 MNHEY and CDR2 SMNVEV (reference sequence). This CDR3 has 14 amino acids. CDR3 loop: CASSLYLGGDEQFF. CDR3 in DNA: TGTGCCAGCAGTTTATACCTCGGAGGGGATGAGCAGTTCTTC.

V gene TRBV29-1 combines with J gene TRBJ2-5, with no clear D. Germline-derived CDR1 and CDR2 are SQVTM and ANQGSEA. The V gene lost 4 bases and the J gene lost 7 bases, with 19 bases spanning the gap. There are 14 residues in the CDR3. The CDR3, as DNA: TGCAGCGTTGGAGGTTCAGGCACGGTTGCGACCCAGTACTTC. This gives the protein CSVGGSGTVATQYF.

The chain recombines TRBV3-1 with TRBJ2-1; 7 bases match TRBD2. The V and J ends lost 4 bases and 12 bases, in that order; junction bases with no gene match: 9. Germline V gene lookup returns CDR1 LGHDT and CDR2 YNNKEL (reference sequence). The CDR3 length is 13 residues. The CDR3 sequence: CASSRRGEISQFF. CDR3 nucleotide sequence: TGTGCCAGCAGCCGCCGGGGGGAGATATCGCAGTTCTTC.

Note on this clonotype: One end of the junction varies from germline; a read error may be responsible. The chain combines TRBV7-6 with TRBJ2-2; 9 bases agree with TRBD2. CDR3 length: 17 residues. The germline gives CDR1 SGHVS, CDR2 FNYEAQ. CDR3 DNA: TGTGCCAGCACCTTACTAGTAGCGGGAGATGTAGGCGGGGAGCTGTTTTTT. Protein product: CASTLLVAGDVGGELFF. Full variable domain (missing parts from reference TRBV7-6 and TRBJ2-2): GAGVSQSPRYKVTKRGQDVALRCDPISGHVSLYWYRQALGQGPEFLTYFNYEAQQDKSGLPNDRFSAERPEGSISTLTIQRTEQRDSAMYRCASTLLVAGDVGGELFFGEGSRLTVL.

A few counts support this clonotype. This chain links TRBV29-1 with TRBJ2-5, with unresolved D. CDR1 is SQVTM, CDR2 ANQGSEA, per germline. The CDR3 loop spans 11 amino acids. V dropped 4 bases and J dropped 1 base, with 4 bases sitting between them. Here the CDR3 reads CSVGVQETQYF. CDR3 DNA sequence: TGCAGCGTTGGGGTCCAAGAGACCCAGTACTTC.

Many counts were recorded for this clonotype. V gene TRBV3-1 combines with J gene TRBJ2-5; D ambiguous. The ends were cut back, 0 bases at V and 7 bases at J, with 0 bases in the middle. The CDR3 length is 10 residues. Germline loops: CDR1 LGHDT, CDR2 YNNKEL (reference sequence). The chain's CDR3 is CASSQETQYF. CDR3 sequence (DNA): TGTGCCAGCAGCCAAGAGACCCAGTACTTC.

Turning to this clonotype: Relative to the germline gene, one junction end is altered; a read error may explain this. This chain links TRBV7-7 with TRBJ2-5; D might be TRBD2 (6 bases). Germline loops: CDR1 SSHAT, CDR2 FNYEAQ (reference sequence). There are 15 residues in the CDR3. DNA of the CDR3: TGTGCTAGCAGCTTATCAGGAGGGACCCAAGAGACCCAGTACTTC. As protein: CASSLSGGTQETQYF.

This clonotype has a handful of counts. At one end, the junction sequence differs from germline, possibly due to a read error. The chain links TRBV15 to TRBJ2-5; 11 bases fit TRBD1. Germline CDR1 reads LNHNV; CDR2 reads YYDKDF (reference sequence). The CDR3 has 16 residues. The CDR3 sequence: CAASRGGQGAWETQYF. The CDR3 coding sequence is TGTGCCGCCAGCAGAGGTGGACAGGGGGCATGGGAGACCCAGTACTTC.

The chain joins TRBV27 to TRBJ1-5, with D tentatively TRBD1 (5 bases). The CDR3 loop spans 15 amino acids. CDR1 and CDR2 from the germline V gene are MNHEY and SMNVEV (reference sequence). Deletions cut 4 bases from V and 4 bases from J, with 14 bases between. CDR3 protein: CASSSQGLMNQPQHF. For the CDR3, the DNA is TGTGCCAGCAGTTCCCAGGGCCTTATGAATCAGCCCCAGCATTTT.

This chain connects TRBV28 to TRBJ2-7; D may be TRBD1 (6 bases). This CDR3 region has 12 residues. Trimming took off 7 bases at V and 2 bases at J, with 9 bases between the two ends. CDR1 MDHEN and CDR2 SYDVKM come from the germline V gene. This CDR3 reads CASTDSAYEQYF. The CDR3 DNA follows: TGTGCCAGCACGGACAGTGCCTACGAGCAGTACTTC. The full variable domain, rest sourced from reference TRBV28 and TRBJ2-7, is DVKVTQSSRYLVKRTGEKVFLECVQDMDHENMFWYRQDPGLGLRLIYFSYDVKMKEKGDIPEGYSVSREKKERFSLILESASTNQTSMYLCASTDSAYEQYFGPGTRLTVT.

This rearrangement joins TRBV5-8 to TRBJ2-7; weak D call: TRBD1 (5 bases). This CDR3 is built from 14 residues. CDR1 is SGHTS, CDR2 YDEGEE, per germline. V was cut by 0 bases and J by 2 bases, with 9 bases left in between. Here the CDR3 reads CASSLDWGAYEQYF. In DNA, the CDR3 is TGTGCCAGCAGCTTGGACTGGGGCGCCTACGAGCAGTACTTC.

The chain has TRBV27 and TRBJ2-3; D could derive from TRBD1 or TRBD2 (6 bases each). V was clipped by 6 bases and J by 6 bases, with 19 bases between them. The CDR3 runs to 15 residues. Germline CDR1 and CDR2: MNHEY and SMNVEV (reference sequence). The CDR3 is CASRDTNRGVDTQYF. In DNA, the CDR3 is TGTGCCAGCAGGGACACGAATAGGGGGGTGGATACGCAGTATTTT.

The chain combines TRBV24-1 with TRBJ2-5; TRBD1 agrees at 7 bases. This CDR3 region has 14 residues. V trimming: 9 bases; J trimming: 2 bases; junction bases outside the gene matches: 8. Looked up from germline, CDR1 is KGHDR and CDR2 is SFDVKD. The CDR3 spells CATARTGYQETQYF. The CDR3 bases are TGTGCCACCGCAAGGACAGGCTATCAAGAGACCCAGTACTTC.

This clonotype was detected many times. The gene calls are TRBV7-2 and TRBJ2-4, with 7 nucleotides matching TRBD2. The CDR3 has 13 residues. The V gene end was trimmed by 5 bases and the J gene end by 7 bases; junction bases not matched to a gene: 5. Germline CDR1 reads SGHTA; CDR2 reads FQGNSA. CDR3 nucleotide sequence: TGTGCCAGCAGCCTCCGGGGAGGGAACATTCAGTACTTC. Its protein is CASSLRGGNIQYF.

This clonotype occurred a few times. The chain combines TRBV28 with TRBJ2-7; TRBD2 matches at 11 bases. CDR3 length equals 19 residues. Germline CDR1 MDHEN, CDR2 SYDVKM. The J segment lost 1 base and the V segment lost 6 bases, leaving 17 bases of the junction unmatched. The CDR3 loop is CASRGTGTSGPIFSYEQYF. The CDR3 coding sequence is TGTGCCAGCAGGGGGACCGGGACTAGCGGACCAATCTTTTCCTACGAGCAGTACTTC.

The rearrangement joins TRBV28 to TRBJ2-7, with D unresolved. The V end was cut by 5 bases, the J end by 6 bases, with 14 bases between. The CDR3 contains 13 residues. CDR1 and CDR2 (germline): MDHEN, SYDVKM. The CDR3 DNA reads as TGTGCCAGCAGTAAACCCCTCTCGGTCGAGCAGTACTTC. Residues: CASSKPLSVEQYF.

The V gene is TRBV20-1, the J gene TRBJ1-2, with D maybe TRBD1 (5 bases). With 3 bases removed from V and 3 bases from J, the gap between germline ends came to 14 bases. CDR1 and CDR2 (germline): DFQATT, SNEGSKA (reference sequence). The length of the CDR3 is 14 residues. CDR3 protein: CSASTQGNDYGYTF. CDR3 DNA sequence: TGCAGTGCTAGCACCCAGGGAAATGACTATGGCTACACCTTC.

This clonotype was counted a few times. The CDR3 region is CASSPRVPGEVGELFF. The CDR3 region has the DNA TGTGCCAGCAGTCCAAGGGTCCCAGGGGAGGTCGGGGAGCTGTTTTTT. This sequence joins TRBV12-3 or TRBV12-4 and TRBJ2-2; D may match TRBD1 or TRBD2 (6 bases each). This CDR3 has 16 amino acids. V was trimmed by 5 bases and J by 7 bases, leaving 20 bases between them.

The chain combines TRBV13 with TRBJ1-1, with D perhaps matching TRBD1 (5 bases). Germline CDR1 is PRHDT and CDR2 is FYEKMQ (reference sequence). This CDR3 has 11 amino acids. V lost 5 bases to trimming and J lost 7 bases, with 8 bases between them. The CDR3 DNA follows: TGTGCCAGCAGCCGGGGCGATGAAGCTTTCTTT. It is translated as CASSRGDEAFF.

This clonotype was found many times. The CDR3 nucleotides read TGCAGTGCTGAAGAGGGACAGGGAATCTACGAGCAGTACTTC. Amino acid sequence: CSAEEGQGIYEQYF. The J gene is TRBJ2-7, the V gene TRBV20-1, with 9 bases matching TRBD1. Trimming took 5 bases from V and 3 from J; bases not matched to a gene: 8. The germline V gene encodes CDR1 DFQATT and CDR2 SNEGSKA (reference sequence). CDR3 length equals 14 residues.

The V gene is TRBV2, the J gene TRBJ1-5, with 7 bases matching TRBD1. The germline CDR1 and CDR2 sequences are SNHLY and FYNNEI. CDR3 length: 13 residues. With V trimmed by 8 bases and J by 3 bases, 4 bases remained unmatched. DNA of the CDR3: TGTGCCAGCGGGGACAGAAACAATCAGCCCCAGCATTTT. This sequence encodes CASGDRNNQPQHF. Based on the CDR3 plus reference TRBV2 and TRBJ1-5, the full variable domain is EPEVTQTPSHQVTQMGQEVILRCVPISNHLYFYWYRQILGQKVEFLVSFYNNEISEKSEIFDDQFSVERPDGSNFTLKIRSTKLEDSAMYFCASGDRNNQPQHFGDGTRLSIL.

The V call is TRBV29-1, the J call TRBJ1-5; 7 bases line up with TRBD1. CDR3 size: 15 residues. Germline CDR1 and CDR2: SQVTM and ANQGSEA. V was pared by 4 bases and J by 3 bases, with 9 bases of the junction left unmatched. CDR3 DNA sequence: TGCAGCGTTGGGCTGCTGACAGGGAACAATCAGCCCCAGCATTTT. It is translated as CSVGLLTGNNQPQHF.

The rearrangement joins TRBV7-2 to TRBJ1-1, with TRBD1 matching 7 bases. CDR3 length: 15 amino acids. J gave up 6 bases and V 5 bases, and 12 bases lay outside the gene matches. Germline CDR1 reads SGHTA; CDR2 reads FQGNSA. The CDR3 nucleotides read TGTGCCAGCAGCCTTCGAACAGGGGTACGCGCTGAAGCTTTCTTT. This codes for CASSLRTGVRAEAFF.

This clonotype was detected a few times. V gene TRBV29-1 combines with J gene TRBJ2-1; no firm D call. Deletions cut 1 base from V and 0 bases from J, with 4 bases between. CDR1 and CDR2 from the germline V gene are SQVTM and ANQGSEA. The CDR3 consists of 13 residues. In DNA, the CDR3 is TGCAGCGTTGAAGGCTACTCCTACAATGAGCAGTTCTTC. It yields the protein CSVEGYSYNEQFF.

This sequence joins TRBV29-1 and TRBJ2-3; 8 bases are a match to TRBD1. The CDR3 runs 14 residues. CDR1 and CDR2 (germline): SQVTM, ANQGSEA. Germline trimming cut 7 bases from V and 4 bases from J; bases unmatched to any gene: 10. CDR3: CSAVRQGSSDTQYF. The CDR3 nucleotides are TGCAGCGCGGTCCGACAGGGGTCGTCAGATACGCAGTATTTT.

The CDR3 region has the DNA TGTGCCAGCAGCGTAGCTTTGACTAGCGGATCCACAGATACGCAGTATTTT. It is translated as CASSVALTSGSTDTQYF. This chain connects TRBV9 to TRBJ2-3; 9 nucleotides match TRBD2. V dropped 0 bases and J dropped 2; count of bases not matched to a gene: 7. The CDR3 spans 17 residues. The germline V gene encodes CDR1 SGDLS and CDR2 YYNGEE.